The 18 T cell receptor beta chains below come from one sample, sequenced in a study of cytomegalovirus exposure and HLA in healthy donors. Vbeta (60) and Jbeta (13) primers were used in the PCR. Data came from immunoSEQ multiplex PCR; TCRdb stores just in-frame clones and leaves some out. This sample has 100,000 to 150,000 clones; over 60% occur once, and the top ten carry more than 1%. Sequenced material: PBMCs. These TCRs come from a female donor in good health and CMV-seronegative.

The chain couples TRBV7-9 to TRBJ2-3; 15 bases fit TRBD2. Germline V gene data show CDR1 as SEHNR and CDR2 as FQNEAQ (reference sequence). Trimming took 5 bases from V and 3 from J; bases not matched to a gene: 9. The CDR3 runs to 18 residues. CDR3 loop: CASSTSGTSGRWTDTQYF. CDR3 bases: TGTGCCAGCAGCACCTCCGGGACTAGCGGGAGGTGGACAGATACGCAGTATTTT.

This chain links TRBV21-1 with TRBJ2-5; the D segment call TRBD2 is taken from the table without a DNA check. The tail of the sequence fits TRBJ2-7 better, so the J call may be wrong. TRBV21-1 is a recognized pseudogene. The CDR3 contains 14 residues. The CDR3 DNA sequence: TGTGCCAGCCCCAGACTAGCGGGAGAAAACGAGCAGTACTTC. It yields the protein CASPRLAGENEQYF.

This clone was observed a single time. V is TRBV5-1 and J is TRBJ1-2; TRBD1 might be the D (6 bases). Trimming took 4 bases from V and 7 from J, leaving 14 bases between them. The V gene's germline CDR1 is SGHRS and CDR2 YFSETQ. The CDR3 is made up of 13 amino acids. The CDR3 coding sequence is TGCGCCAGCAGCATAAACAGGGATACTGGCTACACCTTC. Amino acids: CASSINRDTGYTF.

This chain uses TRBV30 with TRBJ1-5; no reliable D call. Germline V gene lookup returns CDR1 GTSNPN and CDR2 SVGIG (reference sequence). The V gene lost 3 bases and the J gene lost 0 bases, with 12 bases spanning the gap. The CDR3 spans 15 residues. The DNA of the CDR3 is TGTGCCTGGAGGGAGAGTGGGTATAGCAATCAGCCCCAGCATTTT. This gives the protein CAWRESGYSNQPQHF.

With respect to this clone: The CDR3 end shows no conserved phenylalanine or tryptophan, and so a read error is likely. The J gene is TRBJ2-3, the V gene TRBV18, with TRBD2 identical over 10 bases. The CDR3 is 16 residues long. The V gene's germline CDR1 is KGHSH and CDR2 LQKENI. V dropped 1 base and J dropped 4; count of bases not matched to a gene: 5. CDR3 loop: CASSPRLTSGPDTQYL. The CDR3 coding sequence is TGTGCCAGCTCACCACGTCTGACTAGCGGGCCAGATACGCAGTATCTT.

The chain recombines TRBV6-1 with TRBJ2-5; 10 nucleotides line up with TRBD1. The J call could be wrong; TRBJ2-7 is a better fit for the DNA end. Germline V gives CDR1 MNHNS, CDR2 SASEGT. The CDR3 covers 15 residues. CDR3 nucleotides: TGTGCCAGCATGCCACCGGGACAGGGGTTTAACGAGCAGTACTTC. Translated: CASMPPGQGFNEQYF.

This chain joins TRBV7-9 and TRBJ1-5; 7 bases map to TRBD1. Germline V gene sequence: CDR1 SEHNR, CDR2 FQNEAQ (reference sequence). V shed 5 bases and J 2 bases; nucleotides not matched to a gene: 9. The CDR3 sequence is 16 residues long. CDR3 in DNA: TGTGCCAGCAGCAAGGGGGCGGGCTATCGCAATCAGCCCCAGCATTTT. Amino acid sequence: CASSKGAGYRNQPQHF.

V is TRBV19 and J is TRBJ2-2, with 7 bases identical to TRBD1. The CDR3 is 15 amino acids. Trimming took 9 bases from V and 6 from J; bases not matched to a gene: 13. Germline V lookup: CDR1 LNHDA, CDR2 SQIVND (reference sequence). Written as DNA, the CDR3 is TGTGCCAGCCGGATCGACAGGGTGGGCCCCGGGGAGCTGTTTTTT. Translating it yields CASRIDRVGPGELFF.

CDR3 loop: CASSAGQPPHFQYF. The CDR3 bases are TGTGCCAGCAGCGCCGGACAGCCCCCACATTTTCAGTACTTC. This chain links TRBV5-8 with TRBJ2-4; D is possibly TRBD1 (6 bases). V lost 4 bases and J 11 bases, leaving 19 bases between the germline ends. Germline V gene data show CDR1 as SGHTS and CDR2 as YDEGEE. This CDR3 comprises 14 residues.

The chain has TRBV6-5 and TRBJ1-5; tentative D call: TRBD1 (6 bases). Germline-derived CDR1 and CDR2 are MNHEY and SVGAGI. This CDR3 region has 13 residues. V was cut by 6 bases and J by 7 bases, with 13 bases left in between. CDR3 loop: CASRRDNVQPQHF. CDR3 in DNA: TGTGCCAGCAGGAGGGACAATGTACAGCCCCAGCATTTT.

This clone was counted between two and nine times. V gene TRBV30 combines with J gene TRBJ2-5, with 8 positions matching TRBD2. Germline loops: CDR1 GTSNPN, CDR2 SVGIG (reference sequence). The CDR3 consists of 16 residues. The J segment lost 1 base and the V segment lost 1 base, leaving 8 bases of the junction unmatched. CDR3 bases: TGTGCCTGGAGTGGCGGGACTAGTCGCCCCCAAGAGACCCAGTACTTC. Its translation is CAWSGGTSRPQETQYF. The variable domain in full, with the rest retrieved from reference TRBV30 and TRBJ2-5, is SQTIHQWPATLVQPVGSPLSLECTVEGTSNPNLYWYRQAAGRGLQLLFYSVGIGQISSEVPQNLSASRPQDRQFILSSKKLLLSDSGFYLCAWSGGTSRPQETQYFGPGTRLLVL.

V gene TRBV7-9 combines with J gene TRBJ1-1; D is unclear. The V end lost 1 base, the J end lost 4 bases, and 10 bases lay between the germline ends. Germline V gives CDR1 SEHNR, CDR2 FQNEAQ (reference sequence). CDR3 length: 14 residues. The CDR3 is CASSLVFRGTEAFF. For the CDR3, the DNA is TGTGCCAGCAGCTTAGTTTTTCGGGGCACTGAAGCTTTCTTT.

The J gene is TRBJ2-3, the V gene TRBV15; TRBD1 matches at 9 bases. Germline assignment: CDR1 LNHNV and CDR2 YYDKDF (reference sequence). The CDR3 sequence is 16 residues long. V was pared by 5 bases and J by 4 bases, with 10 bases of the junction left unmatched. The CDR3 loop is CATSPQWDRDADTQYF. In DNA, the CDR3 is TGTGCCACCAGCCCCCAATGGGACAGGGACGCAGATACGCAGTATTTT.

The CDR3 nucleotides read TGTGCCAGCAGCCGAGATTACACAGATACGCAGTATTTT. Residues: CASSRDYTDTQYF. V gene TRBV14 combines with J gene TRBJ2-3, with unresolved D. Trimming shortened V by 4 bases and J by 2 bases, and 7 bases separated the two germline ends. The germline V gene encodes CDR1 SGHDN and CDR2 FVKESK. This CDR3 comprises 13 residues.

V gene TRBV2 combines with J gene TRBJ2-6, with a tentative D call TRBD1 (6 bases). This CDR3 comprises 16 residues. Germline V lookup: CDR1 SNHLY, CDR2 FYNNEI. With 6 bases removed from V and 0 bases from J, the gap between germline ends came to 12 bases. The CDR3 DNA reads TGTGCCAGCAGACGGACAGACCGCTCTGGGGCCAACGTCCTGACTTTC. The encoded protein is CASRRTDRSGANVLTF. The full variable domain, its missing parts supplied by reference TRBV2 and TRBJ2-6, is EPEVTQTPSHQVTQMGQEVILRCVPISNHLYFYWYRQILGQKVEFLVSFYNNEISEKSEIFDDQFSVERPDGSNFTLKIRSTKLEDSAMYFCASRRTDRSGANVLTFGAGSRLTVL.

There are a few counts of this clone. The J gene is TRBJ2-1, the V gene TRBV6-1; 7 bases are a match to TRBD2. After removal of 4 bases from V and 2 bases from J, the junction contained 14 bases not matched to a gene. The germline V gene has CDR1 MNHNS and CDR2 SASEGT. This CDR3 region has 18 residues. In DNA form, the CDR3 reads TGTGCCAGCAGTGCCCCTTCACTAGCGTTGAAAACCTACAATGAGCAGTTCTTC. Its translation: CASSAPSLALKTYNEQFF.

This clone appeared a single time. The chain uses TRBV5-1 and TRBJ2-5; perhaps TRBD2 as D (7 bases). CDR3 length equals 14 residues. Germline lookup yields CDR1 SGHRS and CDR2 YFSETQ. The V and J ends lost 6 bases and 4 bases respectively, with 16 bases between them. CDR3 amino acids: CASIERRGAETQYF. The DNA of the CDR3 is TGCGCCAGCATAGAACGACGGGGGGCAGAGACCCAGTACTTC.

CDR3 sequence reads: CASSESSAATNEKLFF. The DNA of the CDR3 is TGCGCCAGCAGTGAGTCTTCCGCAGCAACTAATGAAAAACTGTTTTTT. V usage is TRBV10-2 and J usage is TRBJ1-4; D not certain. The V end was cut by 0 bases, the J end by 0 bases, with 8 bases between. The germline gives CDR1 WSHSY, CDR2 SAAADI. CDR3 size: 16 residues.